This T cell receptor (beta chain) originates from a study of molecular identifiers for immune sequencing clone quantification. Study in general: Four of five RNA aliquots from around 18,000 or 91,000 naive CD8 T cells were sequenced.

Each CDR3 protein gets one entry after TCRdb re-called the PCR reads with MiXCR. The data show some 41,000 distinct CDR3 sequences, approximately 25% seen once. Comment on this clonotype: Its antigen is currently unknown.

The length of the CDR3 is 14 residues. The ends were cut back, 4 bases at V and 13 bases at J, with 19 bases in the middle. Germline CDR1 LNHDA, CDR2 SQIVND (reference sequence). Broader study findings: Whereas clones above 20 RNA copies held under 1% of naive-cell molecules, they held over 97% of effector molecules. Spike-in Jurkat TCR RNA from a single cell reportedly registered among 950,000 or so naive cells.

The clonotype originates from a human donor in good health. Some libraries in this study had Jurkat cell RNA spiked in. Specimen: naive CD8+ T cells from blood, with Jurkat cell RNA spiked in. Sample subset: FACS-sorted CD8+CD4-CCR7+CD45RA+ naive T cells. This chain links TRBV19 with TRBJ2-2; tentative D call: TRBD2 (8 bases). DNA of the CDR3: TGTGCCAGTAGTACCGGGAGGGACAGCCGCGTGCTGTTTTTT. It specifies CASSTGRDSRVLFF.